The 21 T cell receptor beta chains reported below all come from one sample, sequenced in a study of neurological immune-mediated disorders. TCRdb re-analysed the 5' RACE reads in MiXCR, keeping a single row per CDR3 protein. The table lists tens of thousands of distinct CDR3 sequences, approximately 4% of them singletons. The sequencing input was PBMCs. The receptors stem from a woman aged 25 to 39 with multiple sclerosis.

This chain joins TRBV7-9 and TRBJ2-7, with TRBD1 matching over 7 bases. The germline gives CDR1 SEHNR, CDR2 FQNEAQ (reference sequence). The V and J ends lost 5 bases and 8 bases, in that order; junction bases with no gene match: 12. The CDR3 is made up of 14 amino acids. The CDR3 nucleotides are TGTGCCAGCAGCCGAGAGGGACAGCTTGTGAAGCAGTACTTC. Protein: CASSREGQLVKQYF.

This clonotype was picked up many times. The CDR3 spells CSARDAGSTEAFF. The CDR3, as DNA: TGCAGTGCTAGAGACGCCGGCTCCACTGAAGCTTTCTTT. The V gene is TRBV20-1, the J gene TRBJ1-1; D remains unclear. Germline V gene lookup returns CDR1 DFQATT and CDR2 SNEGSKA (reference sequence). The CDR3 has 13 residues. V lost 0 bases and J 4 bases, leaving 9 bases between the germline ends.

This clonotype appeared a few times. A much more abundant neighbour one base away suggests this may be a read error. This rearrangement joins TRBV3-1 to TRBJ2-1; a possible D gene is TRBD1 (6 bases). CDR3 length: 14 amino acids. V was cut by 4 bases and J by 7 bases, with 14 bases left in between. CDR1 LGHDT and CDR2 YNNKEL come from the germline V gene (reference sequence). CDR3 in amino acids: CASSLGAPGNEQFF. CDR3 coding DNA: TGTGCCAGCAGCCTGGGGGCGCCCGGGAATGAGCAGTTCTTC.

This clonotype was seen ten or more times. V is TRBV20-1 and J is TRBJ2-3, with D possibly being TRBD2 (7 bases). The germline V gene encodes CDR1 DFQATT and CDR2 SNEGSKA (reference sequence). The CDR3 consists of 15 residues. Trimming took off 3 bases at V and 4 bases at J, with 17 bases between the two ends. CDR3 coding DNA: TGCAGTGCTAGTTCTGAGGGGGGGCACGCAGATACGCAGTATTTT. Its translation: CSASSEGGHADTQYF.

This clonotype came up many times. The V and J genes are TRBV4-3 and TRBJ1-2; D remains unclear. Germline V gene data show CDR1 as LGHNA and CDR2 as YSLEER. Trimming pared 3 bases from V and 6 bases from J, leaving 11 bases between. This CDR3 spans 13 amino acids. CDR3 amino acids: CASSQDRGDGYTF. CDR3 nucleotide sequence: TGCGCCAGCAGCCAGGACCGGGGAGATGGCTACACCTTC.

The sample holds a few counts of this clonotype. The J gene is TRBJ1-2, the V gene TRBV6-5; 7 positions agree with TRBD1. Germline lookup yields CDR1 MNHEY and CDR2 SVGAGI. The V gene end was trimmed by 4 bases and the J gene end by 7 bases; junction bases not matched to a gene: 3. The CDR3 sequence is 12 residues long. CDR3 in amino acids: CASSLRGLGYTF. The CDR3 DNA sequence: TGTGCCAGCAGTTTAAGGGGGCTTGGCTACACCTTC.

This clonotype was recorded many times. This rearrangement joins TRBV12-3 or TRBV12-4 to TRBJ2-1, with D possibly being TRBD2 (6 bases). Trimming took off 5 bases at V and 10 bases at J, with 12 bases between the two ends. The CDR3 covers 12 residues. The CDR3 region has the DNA TGTGCCAGCAGTAATAGCGGATTGGAGCAGTTCTTC. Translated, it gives CASSNSGLEQFF.

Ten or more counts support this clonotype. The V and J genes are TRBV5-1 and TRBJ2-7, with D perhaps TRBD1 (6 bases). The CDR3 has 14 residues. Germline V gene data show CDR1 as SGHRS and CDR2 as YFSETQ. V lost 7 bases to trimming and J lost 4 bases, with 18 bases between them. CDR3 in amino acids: CASSSYGTQYEQYF. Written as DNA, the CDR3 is TGCGCCAGCTCTTCATACGGGACACAATACGAGCAGTACTTC.

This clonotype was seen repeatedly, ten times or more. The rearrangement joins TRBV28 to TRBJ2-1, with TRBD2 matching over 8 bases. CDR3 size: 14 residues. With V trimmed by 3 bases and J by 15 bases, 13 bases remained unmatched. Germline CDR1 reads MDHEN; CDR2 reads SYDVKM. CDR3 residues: CASSFEGLRTSRFF. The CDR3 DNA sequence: TGTGCCAGCAGTTTTGAGGGACTCAGGACTAGCCGGTTCTTC.

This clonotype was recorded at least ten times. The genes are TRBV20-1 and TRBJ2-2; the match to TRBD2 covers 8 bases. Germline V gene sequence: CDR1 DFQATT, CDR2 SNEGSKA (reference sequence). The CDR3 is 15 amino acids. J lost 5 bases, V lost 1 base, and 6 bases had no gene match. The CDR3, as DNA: TGCAGTGCTAGAGTAGGGACTAGTGGGACCGGGGAGCTGTTTTTT. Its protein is CSARVGTSGTGELFF.

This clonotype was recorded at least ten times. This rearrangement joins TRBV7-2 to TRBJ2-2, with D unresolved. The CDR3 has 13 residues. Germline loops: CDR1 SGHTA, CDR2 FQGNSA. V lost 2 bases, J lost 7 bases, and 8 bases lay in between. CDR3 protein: CASSLWFYGELFF. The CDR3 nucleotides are TGTGCCAGCAGCTTATGGTTTTACGGGGAGCTGTTTTTT.

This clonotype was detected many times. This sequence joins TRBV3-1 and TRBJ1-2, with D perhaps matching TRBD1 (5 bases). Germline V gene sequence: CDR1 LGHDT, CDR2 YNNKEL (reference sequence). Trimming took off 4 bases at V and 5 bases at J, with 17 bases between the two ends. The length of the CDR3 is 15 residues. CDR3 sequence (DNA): TGTGCCAGCAGCCCTGGGCCAGGGACCTTGTATGGCTACACCTTC. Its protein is CASSPGPGTLYGYTF.

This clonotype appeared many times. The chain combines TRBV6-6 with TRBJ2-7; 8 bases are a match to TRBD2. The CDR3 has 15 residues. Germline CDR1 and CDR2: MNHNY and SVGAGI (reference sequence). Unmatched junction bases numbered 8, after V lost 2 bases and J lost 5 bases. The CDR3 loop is CASSYPPGGDDEQYF. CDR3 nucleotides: TGTGCCAGCAGTTACCCACCGGGGGGGGATGACGAGCAGTACTTC.

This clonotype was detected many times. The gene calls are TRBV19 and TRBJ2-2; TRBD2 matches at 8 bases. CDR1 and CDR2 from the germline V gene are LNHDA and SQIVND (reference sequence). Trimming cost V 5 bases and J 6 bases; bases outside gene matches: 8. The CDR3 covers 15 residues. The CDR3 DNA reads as TGTGCCAGTAGTTCCGGGGGGGCCTACCCCGGGGAGCTGTTTTTT. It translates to CASSSGGAYPGELFF.

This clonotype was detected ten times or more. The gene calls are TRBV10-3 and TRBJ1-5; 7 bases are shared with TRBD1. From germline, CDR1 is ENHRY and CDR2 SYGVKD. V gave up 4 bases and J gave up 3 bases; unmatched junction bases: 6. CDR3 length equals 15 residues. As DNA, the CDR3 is TGTGCCATCAGTGGCTCGGACAGGCCCAATCAGCCCCAGCATTTT. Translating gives CAISGSDRPNQPQHF.

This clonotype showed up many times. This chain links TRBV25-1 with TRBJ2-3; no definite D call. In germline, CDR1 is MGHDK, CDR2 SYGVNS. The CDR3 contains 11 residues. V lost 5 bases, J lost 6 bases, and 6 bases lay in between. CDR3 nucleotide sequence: TGTGCCAGCAGTACCCTGGATACGCAGTATTTT. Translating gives CASSTLDTQYF.

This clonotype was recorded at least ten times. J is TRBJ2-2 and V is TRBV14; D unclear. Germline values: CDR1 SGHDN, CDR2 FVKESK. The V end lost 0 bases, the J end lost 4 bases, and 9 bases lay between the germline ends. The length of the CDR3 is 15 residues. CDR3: CASSQDSRSTGELFF. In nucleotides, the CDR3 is TGTGCCAGCAGCCAAGATTCCCGTTCCACCGGGGAGCTGTTTTTT.

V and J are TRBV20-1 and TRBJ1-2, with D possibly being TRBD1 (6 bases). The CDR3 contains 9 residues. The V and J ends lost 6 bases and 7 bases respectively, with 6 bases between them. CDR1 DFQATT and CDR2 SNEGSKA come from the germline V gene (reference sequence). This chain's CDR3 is CSAGAGYTF. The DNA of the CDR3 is TGCAGTGCGGGGGCTGGCTACACCTTC.

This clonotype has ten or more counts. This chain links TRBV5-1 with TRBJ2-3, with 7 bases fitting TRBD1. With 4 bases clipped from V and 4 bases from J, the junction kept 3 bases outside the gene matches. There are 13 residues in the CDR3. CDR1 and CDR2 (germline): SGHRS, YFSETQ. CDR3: CASSPDRADTQYF. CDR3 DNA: TGCGCCAGCAGCCCCGACAGGGCAGATACGCAGTATTTT. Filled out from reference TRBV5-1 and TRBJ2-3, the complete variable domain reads KAGVTQTPRYLIKTRGQQVTLSCSPISGHRSVSWYQQTPGQGLQFLFEYFSETQRNKGNFPGRFSGRQFSNSRSEMNVSTLELGDSALYLCASSPDRADTQYFGPGTRLTVL.

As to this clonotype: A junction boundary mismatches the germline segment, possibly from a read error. CDR3 region: CASSLPNDSPLNF. Here the CDR3 DNA reads TGTGCCAGCAGTTTACCGAACGATTCACCCCTCAACTTT. This sequence joins TRBV12-3 or TRBV12-4 and TRBJ1-6; D ambiguous. The CDR3 contains 13 residues.

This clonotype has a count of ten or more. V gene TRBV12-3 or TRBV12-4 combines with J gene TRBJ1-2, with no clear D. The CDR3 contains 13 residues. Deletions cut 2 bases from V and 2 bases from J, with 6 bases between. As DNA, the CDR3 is TGTGCCAGCAGTTTAAGGGAAAACTATGGCTACACCTTC. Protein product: CASSLRENYGYTF.